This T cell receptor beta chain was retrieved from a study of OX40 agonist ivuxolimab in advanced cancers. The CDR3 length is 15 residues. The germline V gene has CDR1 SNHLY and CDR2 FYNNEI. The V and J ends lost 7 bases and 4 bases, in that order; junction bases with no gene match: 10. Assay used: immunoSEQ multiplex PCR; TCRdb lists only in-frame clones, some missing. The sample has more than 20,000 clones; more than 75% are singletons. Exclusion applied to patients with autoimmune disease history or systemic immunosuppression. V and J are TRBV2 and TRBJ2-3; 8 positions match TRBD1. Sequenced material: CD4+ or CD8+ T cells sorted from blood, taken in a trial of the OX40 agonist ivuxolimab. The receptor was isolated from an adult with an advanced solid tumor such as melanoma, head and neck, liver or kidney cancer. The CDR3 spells CASTPTGDSADTQYF. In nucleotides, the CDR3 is TGTGCCAGCACCCCGACAGGGGATAGTGCAGATACGCAGTATTTT.